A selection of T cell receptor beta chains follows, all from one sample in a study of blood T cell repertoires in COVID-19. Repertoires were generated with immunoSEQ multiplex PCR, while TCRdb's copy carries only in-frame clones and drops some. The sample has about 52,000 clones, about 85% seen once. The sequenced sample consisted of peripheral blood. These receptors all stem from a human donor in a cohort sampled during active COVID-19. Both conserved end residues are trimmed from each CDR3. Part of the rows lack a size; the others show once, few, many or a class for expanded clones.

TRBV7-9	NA	ASSPGQGIGAVDTQY
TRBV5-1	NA	ASSGGSAENIQY
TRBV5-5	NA	ASSLSQGTDTQY
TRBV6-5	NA	ASLGSSYNSPLH
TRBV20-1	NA	SASGYNEQF
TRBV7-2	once	ASSLGVASYEQY
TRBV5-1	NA	ASSLAGGPGETQY
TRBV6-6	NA	ASRDRDTGELF
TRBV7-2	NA	ASSLVNNRGGNEQF
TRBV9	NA	ASSVGGTGNYEQY
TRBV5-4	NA	ASSMGQGSGYTEAF
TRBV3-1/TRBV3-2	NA	ASSQEVRGDTQY
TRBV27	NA	ASSEGLASSYEQY
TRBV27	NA	ASSLHRNEKLF
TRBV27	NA	ASSLLGDRAGEAF
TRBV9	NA	ASSVEGGAGEKLF
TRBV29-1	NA	SVVAGGTEQF
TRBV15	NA	ATSRDIPNSYEQY
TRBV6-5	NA	ASSSGTGSPRQY
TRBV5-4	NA	ATVLEKLF
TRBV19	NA	ASRPPGQARSGANVLT
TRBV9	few	ASSVSSGSNQPQH
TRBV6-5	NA	ASSWTSGREYEQY
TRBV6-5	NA	ATRNPGAAGELF
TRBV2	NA	ASTTDRGSYNEQF
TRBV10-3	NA	AISEVEKGYYGYT
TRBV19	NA	ASLNRTSGSYEQY
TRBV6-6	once	ASSYLAYGTDTQY
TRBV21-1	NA	ASSKRMEQPMNTEAF
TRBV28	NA	ASSFSFPTSGANVLT
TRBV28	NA	ASSRTGGSHGYT
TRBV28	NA	ASSSQGGTYEQY
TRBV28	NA	ASSSGSSYNSPLH
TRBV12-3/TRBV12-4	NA	ASSLQGAYEQY
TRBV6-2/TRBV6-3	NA	ASSLEIAGGLTDTQY
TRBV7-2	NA	ASSSTGGGYGYT
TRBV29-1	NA	SASQGGSGADTQY
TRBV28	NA	ASTLNRGNTEAF
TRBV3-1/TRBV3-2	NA	ASSRLTSRADTQY
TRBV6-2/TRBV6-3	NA	ASSYPKGQGLSYEQY
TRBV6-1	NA	ASSEVNRVPNQPQH
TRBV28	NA	ASSIKDSRYGYT
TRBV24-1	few	ATSDPDRDEAF
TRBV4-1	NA	ASSQDPSGSSTDTQY
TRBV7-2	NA	ASSLVQGGWTEAF
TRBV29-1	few	SAATGTGVTGELF
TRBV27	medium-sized	ASSDSPYNEQF
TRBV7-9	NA	ALEGQANSPLH
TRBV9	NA	ASSAGTVGSPLH
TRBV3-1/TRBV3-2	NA	ASSSSGRQTYEQY
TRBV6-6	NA	ASSYIAGGRETQY
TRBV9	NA	ASSAGQGANEQF
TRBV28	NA	ASSATGVKNIQY